The clone carrying this TCR beta chain was detected ten times or more. The antigen remains undetermined. This sample also contains other DNA sequences that code for the same CDR3. Until they underwent thyroid surgery, no patient had received any treatment. The data belong to a study of metastatic and nonmetastatic thyroid tumors. Study summary: A comparison of repertoires was made across blood and tumor or nodule tissue from malignant and benign thyroid patients.

CDR3 length: 15 residues. The J segment lost 5 bases and the V segment lost 1 base, leaving 6 bases of the junction unmatched. Germline CDR1 and CDR2: DFQATT and SNEGSKA (reference sequence). In the original processing: The authors used CDR3 differences across clinicopathological groups to build a distant-metastasis classifier for papillary thyroid cancer. Via MiXCR, TCRdb re-called the PCR reads. TCRdb assigned the V and J calls; the authors' analysis was not used. This sample has approximately 17,000 clones, with about 29% found just once. Findings and limits, study-wide: According to reports, the diversity of TCR beta was significantly higher in malignant thyroid tumors than in benign nodules, and this held in both blood and tumor samples.

This clonotype was obtained from a female donor with papillary thyroid cancer or a benign thyroid nodule (not recorded which). Some clones in this sample may be carry-over from other donors' samples. The V call is TRBV20-1, the J call TRBJ2-3; 10 bases fit TRBD2. Sequenced input: tumor tissue. For the CDR3, the DNA is TGCAGTGCTAGAGTAGGGACTAGCGCGGGAGATACGCAGTATTTT. Protein sequence: CSARVGTSAGDTQYF.